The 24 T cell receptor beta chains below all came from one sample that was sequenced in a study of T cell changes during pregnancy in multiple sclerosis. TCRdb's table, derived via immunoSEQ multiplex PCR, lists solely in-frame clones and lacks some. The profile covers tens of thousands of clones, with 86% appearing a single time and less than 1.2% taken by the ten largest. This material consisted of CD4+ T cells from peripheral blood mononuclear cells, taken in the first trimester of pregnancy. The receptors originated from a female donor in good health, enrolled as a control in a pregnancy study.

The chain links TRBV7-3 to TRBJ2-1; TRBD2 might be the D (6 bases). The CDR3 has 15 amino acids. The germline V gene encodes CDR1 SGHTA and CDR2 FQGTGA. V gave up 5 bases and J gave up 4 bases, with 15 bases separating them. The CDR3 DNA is TGTGCCAGCAGCCCCCAAATCGGGACTTACAATGAGCAGTTCTTC. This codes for CASSPQIGTYNEQFF.

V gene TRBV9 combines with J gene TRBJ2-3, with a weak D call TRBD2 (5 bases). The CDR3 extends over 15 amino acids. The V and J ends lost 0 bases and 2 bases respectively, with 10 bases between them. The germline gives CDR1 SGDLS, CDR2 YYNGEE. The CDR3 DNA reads TGTGCCAGCAGCGTAGAAGCGGCGAACACAGATACGCAGTATTTT. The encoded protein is CASSVEAANTDTQYF.

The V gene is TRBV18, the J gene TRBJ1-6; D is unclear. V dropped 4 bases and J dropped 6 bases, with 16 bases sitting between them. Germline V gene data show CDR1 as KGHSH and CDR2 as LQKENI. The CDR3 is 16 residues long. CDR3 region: CASSLKPGGANSPLHF. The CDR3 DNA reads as TGTGCCAGCTCACTAAAACCAGGAGGAGCTAATTCACCCCTCCACTTT.

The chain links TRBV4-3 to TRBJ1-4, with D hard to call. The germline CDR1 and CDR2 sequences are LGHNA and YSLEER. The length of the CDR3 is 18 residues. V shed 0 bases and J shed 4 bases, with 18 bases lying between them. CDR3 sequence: CASSQDRGGQGLNEKLFF. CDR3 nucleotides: TGCGCCAGCAGCCAAGATAGAGGAGGCCAAGGCCTTAATGAAAAACTGTTTTTT.

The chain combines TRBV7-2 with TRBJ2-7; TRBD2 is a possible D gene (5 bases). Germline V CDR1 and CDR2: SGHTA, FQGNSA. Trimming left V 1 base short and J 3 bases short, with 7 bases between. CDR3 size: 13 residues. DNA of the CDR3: TGTGCCAGCAGCTTAGAAGGAGGCTACGAGCAGTACTTC. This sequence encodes CASSLEGGYEQYF.

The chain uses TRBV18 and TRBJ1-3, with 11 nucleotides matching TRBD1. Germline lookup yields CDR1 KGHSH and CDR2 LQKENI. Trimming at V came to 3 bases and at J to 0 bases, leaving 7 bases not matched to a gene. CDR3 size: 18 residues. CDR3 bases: TGTGCCAGCTCACCGAGGGACAGGGGGGCAAGCTCTGGAAACACCATATATTTT. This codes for CASSPRDRGASSGNTIYF. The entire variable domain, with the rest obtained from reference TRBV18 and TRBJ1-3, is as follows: NAGVMQNPRHLVRRRGQEARLRCSPMKGHSHVYWYRQLPEEGLKFMVYLQKENIIDESGMPKERFSAEFPKEGPSILRIQQVVRGDSAAYFCASSPRDRGASSGNTIYFGEGSWLTVV.

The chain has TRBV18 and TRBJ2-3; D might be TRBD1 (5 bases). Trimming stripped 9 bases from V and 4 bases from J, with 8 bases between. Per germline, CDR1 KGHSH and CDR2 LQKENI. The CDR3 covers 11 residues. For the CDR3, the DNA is TGTGCCAGTCGCAGGGCAGATACGCAGTATTTT. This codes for CASRRADTQYF.

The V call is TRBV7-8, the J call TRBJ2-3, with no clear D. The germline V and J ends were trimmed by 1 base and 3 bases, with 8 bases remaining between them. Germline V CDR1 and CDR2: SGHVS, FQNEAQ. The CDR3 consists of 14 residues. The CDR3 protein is CASSLGRLTDTQYF. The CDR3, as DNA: TGTGCCAGCAGCTTAGGCAGACTGACAGATACGCAGTATTTT.

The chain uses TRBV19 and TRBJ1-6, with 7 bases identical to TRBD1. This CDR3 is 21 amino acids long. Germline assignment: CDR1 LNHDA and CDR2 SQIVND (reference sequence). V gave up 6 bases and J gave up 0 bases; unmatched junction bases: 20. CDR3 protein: CASSPSGWMDRRSSYNSPLHF. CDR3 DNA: TGTGCCAGTAGCCCCAGCGGGTGGATGGACAGGCGGAGCTCCTATAATTCACCCCTCCACTTT.

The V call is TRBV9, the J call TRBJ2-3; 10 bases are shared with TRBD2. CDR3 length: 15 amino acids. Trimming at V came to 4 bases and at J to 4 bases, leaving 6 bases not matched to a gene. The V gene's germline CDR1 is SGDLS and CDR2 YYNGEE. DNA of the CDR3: TGTGCCAGCAGCACAAGACTAGCGGGCGCAGATACGCAGTATTTT. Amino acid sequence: CASSTRLAGADTQYF.

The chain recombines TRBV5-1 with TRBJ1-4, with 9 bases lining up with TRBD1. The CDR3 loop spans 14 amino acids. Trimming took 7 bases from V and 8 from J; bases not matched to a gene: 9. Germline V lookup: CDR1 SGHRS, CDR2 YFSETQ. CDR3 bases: TGCGCCAGCGGCGCGGGACAGGGTTTCGAAAAACTGTTTTTT. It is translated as CASGAGQGFEKLFF.

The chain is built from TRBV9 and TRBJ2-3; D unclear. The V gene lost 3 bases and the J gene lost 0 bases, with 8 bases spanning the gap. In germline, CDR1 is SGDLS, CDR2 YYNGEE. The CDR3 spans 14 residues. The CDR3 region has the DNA TGTGCCAGCAGCGCTGTCACTAGCACAGATACGCAGTATTTT. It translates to CASSAVTSTDTQYF.

The DNA for the CDR3 is TGTGCCTGGATACCACCTATGTGGAACACTGAAGCTTTCTTT. Residues: CAWIPPMWNTEAFF. The chain is built from TRBV30 and TRBJ1-1; D not resolved. This CDR3 contains 14 residues. Trimming pared 4 bases from V and 1 base from J, leaving 13 bases between. Germline CDR1 GTSNPN, CDR2 SVGIG (reference sequence).

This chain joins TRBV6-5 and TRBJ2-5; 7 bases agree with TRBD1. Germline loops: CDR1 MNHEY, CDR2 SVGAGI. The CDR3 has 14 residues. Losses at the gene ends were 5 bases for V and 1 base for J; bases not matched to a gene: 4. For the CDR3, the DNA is TGTGCCAGCAGTGACAGGGTCAGCCAAGAGACCCAGTACTTC. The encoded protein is CASSDRVSQETQYF.

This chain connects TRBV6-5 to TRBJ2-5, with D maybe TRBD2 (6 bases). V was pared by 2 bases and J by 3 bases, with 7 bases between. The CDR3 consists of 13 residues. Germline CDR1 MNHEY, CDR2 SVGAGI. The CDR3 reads CASSYGGEETQYF. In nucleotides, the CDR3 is TGTGCCAGCAGTTACGGAGGGGAAGAGACCCAGTACTTC.

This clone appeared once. Here the CDR3 reads CASSLRSGNSPLHF. The CDR3 DNA is TGTGCCAGCAGCTTGCGGTCCGGGAATTCACCCCTCCACTTT. The genes are TRBV5-4 and TRBJ1-6; D is unresolved. The CDR3 length is 14 residues. V lost 1 base and J lost 7, with 9 bases in between. CDR1 SGHNT and CDR2 YYREEE come from the germline V gene (reference sequence).

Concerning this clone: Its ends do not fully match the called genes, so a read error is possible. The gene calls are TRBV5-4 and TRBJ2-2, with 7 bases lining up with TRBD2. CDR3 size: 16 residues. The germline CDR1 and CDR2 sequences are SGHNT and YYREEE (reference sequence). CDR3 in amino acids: CASSLRRERNPGELFF. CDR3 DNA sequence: TGTGCCAGCAGCTTGAGGCGGGAGAGGAACCCCGGGGAGCTGTTTTTT. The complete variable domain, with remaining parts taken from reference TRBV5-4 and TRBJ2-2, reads ETGVTQSPTHLIKTRGQQVTLRCSSQSGHNTVSWYQQALGQGPQFIFQYYREEENGRGNFPPRFSGLQFPNYSSELNVNALELDDSALYLCASSLRRERNPGELFFGEGSRLTVL.

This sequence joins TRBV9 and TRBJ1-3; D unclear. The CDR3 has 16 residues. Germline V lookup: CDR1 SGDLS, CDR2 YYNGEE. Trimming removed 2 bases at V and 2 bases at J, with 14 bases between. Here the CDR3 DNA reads TGTGCCAGCAGCGTCTCTCAAGCTGGTCCTGGAAACACCATATATTTT. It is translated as CASSVSQAGPGNTIYF.

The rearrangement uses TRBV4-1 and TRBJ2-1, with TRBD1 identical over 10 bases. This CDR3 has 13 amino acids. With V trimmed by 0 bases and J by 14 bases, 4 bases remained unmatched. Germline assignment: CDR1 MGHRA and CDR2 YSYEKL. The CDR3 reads CASSQDRDRGKFF. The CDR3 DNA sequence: TGCGCCAGCAGCCAAGACCGGGACAGGGGAAAGTTCTTC.

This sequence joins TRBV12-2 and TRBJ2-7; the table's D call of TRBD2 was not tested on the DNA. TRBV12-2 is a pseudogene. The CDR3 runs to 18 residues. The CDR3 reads CASRSPLQVAGGRYEQYF. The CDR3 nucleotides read TGTGCAAGTCGCTCACCTCTCCAAGTAGCGGGAGGAAGGTACGAGCAGTACTTC.

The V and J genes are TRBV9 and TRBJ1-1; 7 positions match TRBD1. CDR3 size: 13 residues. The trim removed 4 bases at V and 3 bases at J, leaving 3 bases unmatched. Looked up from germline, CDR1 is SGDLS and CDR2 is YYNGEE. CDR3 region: CASSRDSHTEAFF. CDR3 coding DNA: TGTGCCAGCAGCCGGGACAGTCACACTGAAGCTTTCTTT.

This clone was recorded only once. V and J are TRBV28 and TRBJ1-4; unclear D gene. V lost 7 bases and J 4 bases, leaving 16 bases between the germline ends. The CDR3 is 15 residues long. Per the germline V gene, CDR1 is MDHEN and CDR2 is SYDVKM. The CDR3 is CASTRGGQSNEKLFF. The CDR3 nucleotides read TGTGCCAGCACCCGAGGAGGCCAGAGTAATGAAAAACTGTTTTTT. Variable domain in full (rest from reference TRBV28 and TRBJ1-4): DVKVTQSSRYLVKRTGEKVFLECVQDMDHENMFWYRQDPGLGLRLIYFSYDVKMKEKGDIPEGYSVSREKKERFSLILESASTNQTSMYLCASTRGGQSNEKLFFGSGTQLSVL.

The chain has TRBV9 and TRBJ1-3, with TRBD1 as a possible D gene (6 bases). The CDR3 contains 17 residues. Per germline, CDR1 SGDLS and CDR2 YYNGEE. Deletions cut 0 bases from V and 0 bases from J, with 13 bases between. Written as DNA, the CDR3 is TGTGCCAGCAGCGTAGGTTCAGGGGCAAGCTCTGGAAACACCATATATTTT. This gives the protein CASSVGSGASSGNTIYF.

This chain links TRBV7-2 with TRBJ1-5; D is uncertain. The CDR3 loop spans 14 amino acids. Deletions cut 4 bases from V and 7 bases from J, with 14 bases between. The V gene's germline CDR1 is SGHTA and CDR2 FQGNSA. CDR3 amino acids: CASSSTGFGQPQHF. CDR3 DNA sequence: TGTGCCAGCAGCTCGACGGGGTTCGGGCAGCCCCAGCATTTT.